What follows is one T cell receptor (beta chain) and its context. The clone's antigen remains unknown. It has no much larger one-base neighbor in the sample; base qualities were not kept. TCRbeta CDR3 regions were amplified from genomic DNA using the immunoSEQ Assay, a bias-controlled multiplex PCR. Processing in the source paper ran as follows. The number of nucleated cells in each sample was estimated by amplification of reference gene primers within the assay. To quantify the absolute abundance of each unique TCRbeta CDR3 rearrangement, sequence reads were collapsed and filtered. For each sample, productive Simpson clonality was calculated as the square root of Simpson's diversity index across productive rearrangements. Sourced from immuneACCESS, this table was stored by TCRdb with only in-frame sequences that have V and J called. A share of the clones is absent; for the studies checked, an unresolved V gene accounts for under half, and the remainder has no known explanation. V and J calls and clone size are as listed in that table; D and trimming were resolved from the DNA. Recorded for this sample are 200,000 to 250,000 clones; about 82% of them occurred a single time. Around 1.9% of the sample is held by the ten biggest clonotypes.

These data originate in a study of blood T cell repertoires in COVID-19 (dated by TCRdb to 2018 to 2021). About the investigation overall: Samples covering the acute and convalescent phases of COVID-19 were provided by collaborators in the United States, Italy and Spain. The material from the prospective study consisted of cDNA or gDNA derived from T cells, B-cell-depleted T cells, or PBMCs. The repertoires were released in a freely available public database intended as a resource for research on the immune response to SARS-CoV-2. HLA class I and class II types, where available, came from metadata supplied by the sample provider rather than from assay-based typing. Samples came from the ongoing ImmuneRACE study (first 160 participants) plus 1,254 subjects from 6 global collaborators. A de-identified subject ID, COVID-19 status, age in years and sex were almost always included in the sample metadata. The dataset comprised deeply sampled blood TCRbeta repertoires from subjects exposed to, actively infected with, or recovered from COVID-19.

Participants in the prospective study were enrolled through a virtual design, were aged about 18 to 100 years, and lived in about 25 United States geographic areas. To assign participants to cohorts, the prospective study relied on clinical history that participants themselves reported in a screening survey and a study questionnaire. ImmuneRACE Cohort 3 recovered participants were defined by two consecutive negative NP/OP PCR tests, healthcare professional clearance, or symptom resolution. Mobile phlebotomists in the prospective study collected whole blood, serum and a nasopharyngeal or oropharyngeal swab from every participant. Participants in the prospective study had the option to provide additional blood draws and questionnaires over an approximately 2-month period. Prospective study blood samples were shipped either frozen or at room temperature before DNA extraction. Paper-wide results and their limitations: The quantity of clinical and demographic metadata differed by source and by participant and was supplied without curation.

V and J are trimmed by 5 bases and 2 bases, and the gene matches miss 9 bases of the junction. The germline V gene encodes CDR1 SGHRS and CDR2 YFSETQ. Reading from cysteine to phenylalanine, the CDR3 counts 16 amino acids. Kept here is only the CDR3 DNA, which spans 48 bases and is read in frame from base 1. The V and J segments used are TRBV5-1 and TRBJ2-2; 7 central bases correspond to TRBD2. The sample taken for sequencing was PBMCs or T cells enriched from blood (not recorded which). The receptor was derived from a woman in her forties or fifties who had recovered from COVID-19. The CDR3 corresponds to CASSRDYPANTGELFF. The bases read TGCGCCAGCAGTCGGGACTACCCGGCTAACACCGGGGAGCTGTTTTTT.